The 30 T cell receptor beta chains below come from one sample, sequenced in a study of regulatory T cells in long-lasting Graves disease. The time point was: newly diagnosed GD, antithyroid drugs for less than 3 months. Preparation of the TCR library used RNA extracted from PBMCs. TCR beta libraries were built with iRepertoire HTBI primers and Arm-PCR of CDR3 regions. TCRdb passed the multiplex PCR reads through MiXCR, listing each CDR3 protein once. The table records hundreds of thousands of distinct CDR3 sequences, about 16% of them present only once. This same sample was also part of a study on T cells in Graves' hyperthyroidism and ophthalmopathy.

This sample comprised peripheral blood mononuclear cells (PBMCs), obtained at new diagnosis, from a patient treated with antithyroid drugs. These receptors all come from a woman in her 30s with Graves disease.

This clonotype was seen many times. The CDR3 region is CASSSLLSAGTDTQYF. CDR3 nucleotides: TGTGCCAGCAGTTCATTGCTTTCGGCCGGCACAGATACGCAGTATTTT. This chain uses TRBV28 with TRBJ2-3, with D unresolved. Looked up from germline, CDR1 is MDHEN and CDR2 is SYDVKM. Deletions cut 4 bases from V and 1 base from J, with 15 bases between. The CDR3 runs 16 residues.

The V call is TRBV19, the J call TRBJ2-6; 9 positions agree with TRBD1. The germline V gene has CDR1 LNHDA and CDR2 SQIVND (reference sequence). V trimming: 6 bases; J trimming: 2 bases; junction bases outside the gene matches: 11. This CDR3 is built from 18 residues. Here the CDR3 DNA reads TGTGCCAGTAGCTCTACCGGGACAGGGCTACCTGGGGCCAACGTCCTGACTTTC. Residues: CASSSTGTGLPGANVLTF.

This clonotype has a count of ten or more. The gene calls are TRBV12-3 or TRBV12-4 and TRBJ1-5; D call uncertain. V was trimmed by 0 bases and J by 4 bases, leaving 10 bases between them. CDR3 length: 15 amino acids. CDR3 bases: TGTGCCAGCAGTTTAGCGCTACCAAGAAATCAGCCCCAGCATTTT. It is translated as CASSLALPRNQPQHF.

The chain is built from TRBV19 and TRBJ2-7, with TRBD2 as a possible D gene (7 bases). Trimming took off 4 bases at V and 6 bases at J, with 19 bases between the two ends. Germline assignment: CDR1 LNHDA and CDR2 SQIVND (reference sequence). The CDR3 runs to 15 residues. The CDR3 DNA reads TGTGCCAGTAGTACCCGGGGGGCGACAGCGGCCGAGCAGTACTTC. Protein product: CASSTRGATAAEQYF.

The chain links TRBV5-1 to TRBJ2-3; the D gene is possibly TRBD1 (6 bases). CDR1 and CDR2 from the germline V gene are SGHRS and YFSETQ. The V and J ends lost 2 bases and 2 bases respectively, with 9 bases between them. CDR3 length equals 14 residues. CDR3 coding DNA: TGCGCCAGCAGCTTAGGGACAAACACAGATACGCAGTATTTT. It translates to CASSLGTNTDTQYF.

This clonotype was detected many times. This rearrangement joins TRBV28 to TRBJ2-1; 7 nucleotides align to TRBD1. The germline V gene has CDR1 MDHEN and CDR2 SYDVKM. CDR3 size: 16 residues. J lost 6 bases, V lost 5 bases, and 13 bases had no gene match. In DNA form, the CDR3 reads TGTGCCAGCAGTCCGCACAGGGGTCGGGTGGCCAATGAGCAGTTCTTC. Protein product: CASSPHRGRVANEQFF.

The chain combines TRBV19 with TRBJ2-2, with TRBD1 identical over 9 bases. Germline values: CDR1 LNHDA, CDR2 SQIVND (reference sequence). V lost 9 bases, J lost 3 bases, and 2 bases stayed unmatched. The length of the CDR3 is 13 residues. The CDR3 DNA follows: TGTGCCAGCCGGACAGGGGACACCGGGGAGCTGTTTTTT. This codes for CASRTGDTGELFF. Together with reference TRBV19 and TRBJ2-2, the CDR3 gives the full variable domain: DGGITQSPKYLFRKEGQNVTLSCEQNLNHDAMYWYRQDPGQGLRLIYYSQIVNDFQKGDIAEGYSVSREKKESFPLTVTSAQKNPTAFYLCASRTGDTGELFFGEGSRLTVL.

This clonotype was found many times. The chain links TRBV28 to TRBJ1-2; tentative D call: TRBD1 (5 bases). CDR3 length equals 16 residues. The V and J ends lost 4 bases and 0 bases respectively, with 15 bases between them. From germline, CDR1 is MDHEN and CDR2 SYDVKM. CDR3 bases: TGTGCCAGCAGTTACCAGGGACCCCTCCCTAACTATGGCTACACCTTC. It translates to CASSYQGPLPNYGYTF.

This clonotype was observed at least ten times. J is TRBJ1-1 and V is TRBV20-1; D might be TRBD1 (6 bases). Germline values: CDR1 DFQATT, CDR2 SNEGSKA (reference sequence). The CDR3 sequence is 12 residues long. V shed 4 bases and J shed 9 bases, with 15 bases lying between them. The CDR3, as DNA: TGCAGTGCTACACCCCGGACAGACCAAGCTTTCTTT. Its protein product is CSATPRTDQAFF.

This clonotype was seen many times. The chain has TRBV5-1 and TRBJ2-1; 11 nucleotides agree with TRBD2. The length of the CDR3 is 15 residues. CDR1 is SGHRS and CDR2 is YFSETQ in the germline V gene. V lost 1 base and J lost 4; bases outside the gene matches: 1. Written as DNA, the CDR3 is TGCGCCAGCAGCTTGATAGCGGGAGGGTACAATGAGCAGTTCTTC. Translated, it gives CASSLIAGGYNEQFF.

This clonotype has a handful of counts. The chain has TRBV4-2 and TRBJ1-5; D is undetermined. This CDR3 region has 11 residues. V was pared by 8 bases and J by 7 bases, with 9 bases between. Germline-derived CDR1 and CDR2 are LGHNA and YNFKEQ. This CDR3 is CASGSQQPQHF. The DNA of the CDR3 is TGTGCCAGCGGGTCACAACAGCCCCAGCATTTT.

This clonotype was recorded at least ten times. The gene calls are TRBV28 and TRBJ1-3; unclear D gene. V was shortened by 4 bases and J by 3 bases, with 1 base between the two germline ends. The CDR3 extends over 11 amino acids. CDR1 is MDHEN and CDR2 is SYDVKM in the germline V gene. Here the CDR3 reads CASSYGNTIYF. In nucleotides, the CDR3 is TGTGCCAGCAGTTATGGAAACACCATATATTTT.

This clonotype was recorded only once. This sequence joins TRBV6-2 or TRBV6-3 and TRBJ1-4; 7 bases line up with TRBD1. Germline V CDR1 and CDR2: MNHEY, SVGEGT. The CDR3 extends over 14 amino acids. The ends lost 6 bases at V and 7 bases at J; junction bases unmatched: 8. The chain's CDR3 is CASRTRGGIEKLFF. CDR3 coding DNA: TGTGCCAGCAGGACGAGAGGGGGCATTGAAAAACTGTTTTTT.

The chain recombines TRBV2 with TRBJ2-7; 9 bases match TRBD2. With V trimmed by 6 bases and J by 0 bases, 6 bases remained unmatched. The CDR3 length is 15 residues. Germline V gene sequence: CDR1 SNHLY, CDR2 FYNNEI. DNA for the CDR3: TGTGCCAGCAGCTCTAGCGGGGCTGACTCCTACGAGCAGTACTTC. Translating it yields CASSSSGADSYEQYF.

This clonotype came up many times. V and J are TRBV7-9 and TRBJ2-7, with 11 bases fitting TRBD2. Germline loops: CDR1 SEHNR, CDR2 FQNEAQ (reference sequence). This CDR3 has 15 residues. V shed 5 bases, J shed 2 bases, and the junction held 5 bases outside the gene matches. CDR3 loop: CASSPGLAVTYEQYF. For the CDR3, the DNA is TGTGCCAGCAGCCCGGGACTAGCGGTTACCTACGAGCAGTACTTC.

This clonotype was found many times. The J gene is TRBJ1-5, the V gene TRBV28; 7 nucleotides align to TRBD1. Per the germline V gene, CDR1 is MDHEN and CDR2 is SYDVKM. This CDR3 spans 21 amino acids. Losses at the gene ends were 2 bases for V and 0 bases for J; bases not matched to a gene: 19. Here the CDR3 reads CASSLQAFGGTELYSNQPQHF. CDR3 DNA sequence: TGTGCCAGCAGTTTACAAGCGTTTGGGGGGACAGAACTTTATAGCAATCAGCCCCAGCATTTT.

This clonotype was detected many times. The chain carries TRBV18 and TRBJ2-7; D remains ambiguous. Germline V gives CDR1 KGHSH, CDR2 LQKENI. There are 13 residues in the CDR3. The V and J ends lost 0 bases and 5 bases respectively, with 8 bases between them. CDR3 nucleotide sequence: TGTGCCAGCTCACCACCAAGGGTACACGAGCAGTACTTC. Translated: CASSPPRVHEQYF.

The genes are TRBV18 and TRBJ1-3; D is possibly TRBD1 (5 bases). Germline V gene lookup returns CDR1 KGHSH and CDR2 LQKENI. CDR3 length: 16 amino acids. V dropped 5 bases and J dropped 0 bases, with 14 bases sitting between them. The CDR3 sequence is CASSGRPTGSGNTIYF. The CDR3 DNA reads as TGTGCCAGCTCAGGGCGGCCAACAGGCTCTGGAAACACCATATATTTT.

This clonotype has at least ten counts. This chain links TRBV2 with TRBJ1-1; 7 nucleotides line up with TRBD1. This CDR3 region has 12 residues. V lost 7 bases to trimming and J lost 6 bases; unmatched junction nucleotides: 5. The germline CDR1 and CDR2 sequences are SNHLY and FYNNEI. The CDR3 reads CASINRGSEAFF. CDR3 in DNA: TGTGCCAGCATAAACAGGGGTTCTGAAGCTTTCTTT. Drawing the rest from reference TRBV2 and TRBJ1-1, the complete variable domain is EPEVTQTPSHQVTQMGQEVILRCVPISNHLYFYWYRQILGQKVEFLVSFYNNEISEKSEIFDDQFSVERPDGSNFTLKIRSTKLEDSAMYFCASINRGSEAFFGQGTRLTVV.

CDR3 bases: TGTGCCAGCTCACCAGGGAGCTTGGTGGACACTGAAGCTTTCTTT. This translates into CASSPGSLVDTEAFF. The J gene is TRBJ1-1, the V gene TRBV18; D not certain. Germline CDR1 and CDR2: KGHSH and LQKENI. This CDR3 is 15 amino acids long. Deletions cut 2 bases from V and 3 bases from J, with 13 bases between.

This clonotype was picked up many times. CDR3 amino acids: CASSPSQNTGELFF. CDR3 DNA: TGTGCCAGCTCACCATCCCAGAACACCGGGGAGCTGTTTTTT. The J gene is TRBJ2-2, the V gene TRBV18; unclear D gene. The CDR3 length is 14 residues. V was clipped by 2 bases and J by 1 base, with 5 bases between them. Germline CDR1 KGHSH, CDR2 LQKENI.

This clonotype was observed a handful of times. This chain connects TRBV28 to TRBJ2-7; D call uncertain. Germline loops: CDR1 MDHEN, CDR2 SYDVKM. V shed 1 base and J shed 2 bases, with 9 bases lying between them. The CDR3 sequence is 14 residues long. The CDR3 reads CASSLSTRPYEQYF. As DNA, the CDR3 is TGTGCCAGCAGTTTATCGACTCGACCCTACGAGCAGTACTTC.

This clonotype appeared many times. The CDR3 coding sequence is TGTGCCAGCAGCCTAAACGCAAGAGAGCAGTTCTTC. Translating it yields CASSLNAREQFF. The chain has TRBV7-2 and TRBJ2-1, with D uncertain. V lost 5 bases and J lost 10, with 12 bases in between. This CDR3 has 12 amino acids. Germline V CDR1 and CDR2: SGHTA, FQGNSA.

This clonotype occurred many times. The chain couples TRBV9 to TRBJ1-2, with 10 nucleotides matching TRBD1. The CDR3 has 14 residues. V trimming: 4 bases; J trimming: 9 bases; junction bases outside the gene matches: 9. The germline V gene encodes CDR1 SGDLS and CDR2 YYNGEE. This CDR3 is CASSPTDRGTRYTF. The CDR3 DNA reads as TGTGCCAGCAGCCCCACGGACAGGGGGACGCGCTACACCTTC.

V usage is TRBV5-1 and J usage is TRBJ2-7, with D hard to call. Per germline, CDR1 SGHRS and CDR2 YFSETQ. CDR3 length equals 14 residues. Trimming removed 0 bases from V and 6 bases from J, with 13 bases in between. CDR3 residues: CASSLDAVHAEQYF. CDR3 DNA sequence: TGCGCCAGCAGCTTGGACGCAGTACACGCCGAGCAGTACTTC.

This clonotype was picked up a small number of times. The rearrangement joins TRBV18 to TRBJ2-1, with D perhaps matching TRBD1 (6 bases). Germline V gene lookup returns CDR1 KGHSH and CDR2 LQKENI. CDR3 length: 15 amino acids. V was clipped by 4 bases and J by 4 bases, with 14 bases between them. The CDR3 loop reads CASSLIRDKYNEQFF. The CDR3 bases are TGTGCCAGCTCACTGATAAGGGACAAATACAATGAGCAGTTCTTC.

The J gene is TRBJ1-1, the V gene TRBV7-2; D uncertain. Deletions cut 2 bases from V and 1 base from J, with 11 bases between. CDR1 is SGHTA and CDR2 is FQGNSA in the germline V gene. The CDR3 has 15 residues. CDR3 amino acids: CASSLNPGRNTEAFF. The CDR3 DNA follows: TGTGCCAGCAGCTTAAACCCGGGCAGGAACACTGAAGCTTTCTTT. Using reference TRBV7-2 and TRBJ1-1 for the parts outside the CDR3, the full variable domain is GAGVSQSPSNKVTEKGKDVELRCDPISGHTALYWYRQSLGQGLEFLIYFQGNSAPDKSGLPSDRFSAERTGGSVSTLTIQRTQQEDSAVYLCASSLNPGRNTEAFFGQGTRLTVV.

This clonotype appeared many times. This chain connects TRBV11-2 to TRBJ2-2; no clear D. With 5 bases removed from V and 7 bases from J, the gap between germline ends came to 8 bases. The germline V gene encodes CDR1 SGHAT and CDR2 FQNNGV. This CDR3 has 12 residues. In DNA, the CDR3 is TGTGCCAGCAGCAAGTCGGGCGGGGAGCTGTTTTTT. Protein product: CASSKSGGELFF.

This clonotype was counted only a few times. The V call is TRBV30, the J call TRBJ2-7; TRBD2 aligns across 13 bases. The CDR3 loop spans 16 amino acids. Germline V gives CDR1 GTSNPN, CDR2 SVGIG (reference sequence). The V and J ends lost 1 base and 1 base, in that order; junction bases with no gene match: 4. The CDR3 reads CAWSGGLAGKSYEQYF. The CDR3 DNA is TGTGCCTGGAGTGGGGGACTAGCGGGGAAATCCTACGAGCAGTACTTC.

This clonotype was detected ten times or more. This chain links TRBV7-9 with TRBJ2-7, with D unresolved. Trimming removed 3 bases from V and 2 bases from J, with 8 bases in between. CDR3 length equals 13 residues. Germline assignment: CDR1 SEHNR and CDR2 FQNEAQ (reference sequence). CDR3: CASSFHGAYEQYF. The CDR3 DNA follows: TGTGCCAGCAGCTTTCACGGCGCCTACGAGCAGTACTTC.